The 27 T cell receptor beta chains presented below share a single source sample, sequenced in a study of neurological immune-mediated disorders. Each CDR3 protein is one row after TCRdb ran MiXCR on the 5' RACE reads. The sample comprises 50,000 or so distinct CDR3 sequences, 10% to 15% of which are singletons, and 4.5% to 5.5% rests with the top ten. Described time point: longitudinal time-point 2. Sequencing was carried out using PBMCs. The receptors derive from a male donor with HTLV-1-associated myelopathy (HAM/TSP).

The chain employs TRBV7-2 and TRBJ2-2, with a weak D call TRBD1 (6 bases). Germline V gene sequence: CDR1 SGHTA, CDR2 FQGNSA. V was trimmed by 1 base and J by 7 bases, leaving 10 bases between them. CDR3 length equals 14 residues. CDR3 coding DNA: TGTGCCAGCAGCTTAGACAGGGCAAGCGGGGAGCTGTTTTTT. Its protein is CASSLDRASGELFF.

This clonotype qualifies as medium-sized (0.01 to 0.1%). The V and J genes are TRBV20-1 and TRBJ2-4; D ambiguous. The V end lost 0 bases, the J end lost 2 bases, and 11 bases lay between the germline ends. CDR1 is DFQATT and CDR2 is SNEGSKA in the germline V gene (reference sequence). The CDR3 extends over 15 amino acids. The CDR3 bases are TGCAGTGCTAGAGATAGTATAGCCTCCAAAAACATTCAGTACTTC. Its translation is CSARDSIASKNIQYF.

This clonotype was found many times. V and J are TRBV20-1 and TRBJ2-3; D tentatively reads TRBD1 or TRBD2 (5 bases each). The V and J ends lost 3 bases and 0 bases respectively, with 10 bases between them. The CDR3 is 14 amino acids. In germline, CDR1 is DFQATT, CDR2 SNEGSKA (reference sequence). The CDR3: CSASPGTSTDTQYF. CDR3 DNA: TGCAGTGCTAGTCCCGGGACCAGCACAGATACGCAGTATTTT.

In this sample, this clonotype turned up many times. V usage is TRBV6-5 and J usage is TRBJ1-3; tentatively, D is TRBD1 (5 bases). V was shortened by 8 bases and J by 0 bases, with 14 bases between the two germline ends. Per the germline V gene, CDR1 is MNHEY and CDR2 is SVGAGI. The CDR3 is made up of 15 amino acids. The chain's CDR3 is CASGWGSGSGNTIYF. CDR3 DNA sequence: TGTGCCAGCGGGTGGGGGTCCGGCTCTGGAAACACCATATATTTT.

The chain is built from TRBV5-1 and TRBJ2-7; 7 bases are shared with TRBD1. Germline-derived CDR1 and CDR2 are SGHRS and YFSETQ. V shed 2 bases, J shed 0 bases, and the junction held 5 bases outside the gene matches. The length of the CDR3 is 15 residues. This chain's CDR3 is CASSLRTGISYEQYF. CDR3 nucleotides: TGCGCCAGCAGCTTAAGGACAGGTATCTCCTACGAGCAGTACTTC.

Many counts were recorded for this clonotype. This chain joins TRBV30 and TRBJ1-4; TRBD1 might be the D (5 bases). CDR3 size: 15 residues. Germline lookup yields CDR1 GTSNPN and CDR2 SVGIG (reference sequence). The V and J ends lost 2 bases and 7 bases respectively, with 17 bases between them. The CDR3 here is CAWSLSTGRGEKLFF. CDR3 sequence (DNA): TGTGCCTGGAGTTTGAGTACCGGAAGGGGTGAAAAACTGTTTTTT.

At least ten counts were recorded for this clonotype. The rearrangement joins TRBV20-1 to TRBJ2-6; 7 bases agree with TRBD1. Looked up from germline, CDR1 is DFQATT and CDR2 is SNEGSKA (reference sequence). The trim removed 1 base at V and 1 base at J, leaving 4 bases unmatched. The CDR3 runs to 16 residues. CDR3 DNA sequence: TGCAGTGCTAGAGGTACAGGGGTGTCTGGGGCCAACGTCCTGACTTTC. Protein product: CSARGTGVSGANVLTF.

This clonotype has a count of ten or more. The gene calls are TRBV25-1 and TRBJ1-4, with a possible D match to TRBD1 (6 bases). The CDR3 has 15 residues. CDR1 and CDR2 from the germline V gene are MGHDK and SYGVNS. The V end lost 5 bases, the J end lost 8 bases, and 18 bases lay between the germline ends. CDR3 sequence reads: CASSRRGGTGEKLFF. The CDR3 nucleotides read TGTGCCAGCAGTCGGCGAGGGGGAACCGGCGAAAAACTGTTTTTT.

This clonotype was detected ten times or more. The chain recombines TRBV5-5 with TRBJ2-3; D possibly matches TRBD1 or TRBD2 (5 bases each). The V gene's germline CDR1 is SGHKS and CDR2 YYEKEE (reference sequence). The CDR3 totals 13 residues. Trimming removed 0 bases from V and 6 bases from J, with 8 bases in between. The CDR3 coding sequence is TGTGCCAGCAGCTTGGCATGGGGGGATACGCAGTATTTT. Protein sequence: CASSLAWGDTQYF.

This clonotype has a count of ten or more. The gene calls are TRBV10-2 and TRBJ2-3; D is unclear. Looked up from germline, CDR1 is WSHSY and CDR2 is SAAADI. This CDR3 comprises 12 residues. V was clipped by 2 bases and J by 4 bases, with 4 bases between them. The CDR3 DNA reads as TGCGCCAGCAGTGAGGGGTCAGATACGCAGTATTTT. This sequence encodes CASSEGSDTQYF.

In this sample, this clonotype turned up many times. The CDR3 sequence: CASSVTGITEAFF. For the CDR3, the DNA is TGTGCCAGCAGCGTGACCGGAATCACTGAAGCTTTCTTT. The chain carries TRBV5-6 and TRBJ1-1; D gene unclear. The CDR3 totals 13 residues. V was trimmed by 4 bases and J by 4 bases, leaving 11 bases between them. Germline assignment: CDR1 SGHDT and CDR2 YYEEEE. Full variable domain (rest looked up from reference TRBV5-6 and TRBJ1-1): DAGVTQSPTHLIKTRGQQVTLRCSPKSGHDTVSWYQQALGQGPQFIFQYYEEEERQRGNFPDRFSGHQFPNYSSELNVNALLLGDSALYLCASSVTGITEAFFGQGTRLTVV.

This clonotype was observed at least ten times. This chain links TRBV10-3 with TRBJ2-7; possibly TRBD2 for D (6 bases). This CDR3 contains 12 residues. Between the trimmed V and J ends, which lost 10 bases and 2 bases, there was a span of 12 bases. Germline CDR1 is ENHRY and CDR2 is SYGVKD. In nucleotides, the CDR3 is TGTGCCACCTCCGGGGGAGCCTACGAGCAGTACTTC. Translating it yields CATSGGAYEQYF.

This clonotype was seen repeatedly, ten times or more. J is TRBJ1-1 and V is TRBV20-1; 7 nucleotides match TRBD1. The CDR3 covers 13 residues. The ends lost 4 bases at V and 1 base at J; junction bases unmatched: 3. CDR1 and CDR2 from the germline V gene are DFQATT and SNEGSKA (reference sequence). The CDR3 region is CSAKGQPNTEAFF. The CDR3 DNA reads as TGCAGTGCTAAGGGACAGCCGAACACTGAAGCTTTCTTT.

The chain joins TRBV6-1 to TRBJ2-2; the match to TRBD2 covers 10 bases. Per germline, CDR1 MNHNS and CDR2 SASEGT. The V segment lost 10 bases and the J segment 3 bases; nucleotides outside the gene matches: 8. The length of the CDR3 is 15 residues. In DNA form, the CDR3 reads TGTGCCATCCAGCGGGGGGGCCCGGACACCGGGGAGCTGTTTTTT. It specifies CAIQRGGPDTGELFF.

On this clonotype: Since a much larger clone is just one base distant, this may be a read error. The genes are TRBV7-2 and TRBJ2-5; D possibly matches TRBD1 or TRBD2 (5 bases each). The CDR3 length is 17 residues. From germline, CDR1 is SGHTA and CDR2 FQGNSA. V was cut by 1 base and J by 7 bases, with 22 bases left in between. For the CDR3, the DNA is TGTGCCAGCAGCTTAGGGATAGGGACGGGGAAAGGAGCGACCCAGTACTTC. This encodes CASSLGIGTGKGATQYF.

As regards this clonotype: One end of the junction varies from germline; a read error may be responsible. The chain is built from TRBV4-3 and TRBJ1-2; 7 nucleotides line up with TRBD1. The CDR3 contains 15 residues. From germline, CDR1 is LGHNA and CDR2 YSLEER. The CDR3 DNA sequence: TGCTCCAGCAGTCGTCTCCGGGACAGTAGGTATGGCTACACATTC. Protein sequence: CSSSRLRDSRYGYTF.

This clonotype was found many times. The CDR3 sequence is CASSLDRPADSPLHF. CDR3 nucleotide sequence: TGCGCCAGCAGCTTGGACAGGCCTGCGGATTCACCCCTCCACTTT. The chain uses TRBV5-1 and TRBJ1-6; tentatively, D is TRBD1 (5 bases). Germline V CDR1 and CDR2: SGHRS, YFSETQ. V was pared by 0 bases and J by 8 bases, with 12 bases between. There are 15 residues in the CDR3. Complete variable domain (other parts from reference TRBV5-1 and TRBJ1-6): KAGVTQTPRYLIKTRGQQVTLSCSPISGHRSVSWYQQTPGQGLQFLFEYFSETQRNKGNFPGRFSGRQFSNSRSEMNVSTLELGDSALYLCASSLDRPADSPLHFGNGTRLTVT.

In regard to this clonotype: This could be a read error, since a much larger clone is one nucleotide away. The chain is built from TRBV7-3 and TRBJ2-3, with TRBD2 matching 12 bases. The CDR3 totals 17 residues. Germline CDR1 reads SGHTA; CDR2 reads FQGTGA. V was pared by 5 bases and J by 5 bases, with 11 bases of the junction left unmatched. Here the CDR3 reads CASSPTLTSGGRDTQYF. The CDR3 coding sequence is TGTGCCAGCAGCCCGACTCTGACTAGCGGGGGCAGAGATACGCAGTATTTT.

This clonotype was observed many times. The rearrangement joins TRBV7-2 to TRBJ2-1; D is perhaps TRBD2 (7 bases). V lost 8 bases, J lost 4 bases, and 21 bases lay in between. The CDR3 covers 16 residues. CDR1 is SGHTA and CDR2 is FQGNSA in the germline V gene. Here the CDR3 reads CASVSRGGDKYNEQFF. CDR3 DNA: TGTGCCAGCGTTAGTCGAGGGGGGGACAAATACAATGAGCAGTTCTTC.

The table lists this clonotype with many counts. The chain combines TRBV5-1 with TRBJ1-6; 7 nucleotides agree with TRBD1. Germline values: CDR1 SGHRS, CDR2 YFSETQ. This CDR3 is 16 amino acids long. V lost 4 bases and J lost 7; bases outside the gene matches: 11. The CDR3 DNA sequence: TGCGCCAGCAGCCTGCTGGGCGCAGGGGGGAATTCACCCCTCCACTTT. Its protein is CASSLLGAGGNSPLHF.

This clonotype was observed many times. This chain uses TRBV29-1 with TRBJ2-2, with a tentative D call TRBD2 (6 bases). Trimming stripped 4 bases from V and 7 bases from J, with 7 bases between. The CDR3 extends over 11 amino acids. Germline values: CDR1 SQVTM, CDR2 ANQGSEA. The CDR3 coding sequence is TGCAGCGTTGGGAGGGGCGGGGAGCTGTTTTTT. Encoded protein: CSVGRGGELFF.

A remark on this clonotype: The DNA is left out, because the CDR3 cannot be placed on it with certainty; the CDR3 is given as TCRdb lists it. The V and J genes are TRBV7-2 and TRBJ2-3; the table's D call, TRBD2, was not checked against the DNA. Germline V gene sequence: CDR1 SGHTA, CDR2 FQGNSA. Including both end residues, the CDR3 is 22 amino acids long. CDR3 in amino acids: CASSFYICSARVERGVPDTQYF.

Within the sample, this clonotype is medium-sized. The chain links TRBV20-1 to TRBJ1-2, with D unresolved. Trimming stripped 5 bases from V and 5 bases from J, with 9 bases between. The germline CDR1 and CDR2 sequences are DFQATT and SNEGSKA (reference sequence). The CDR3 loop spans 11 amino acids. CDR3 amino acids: CSAESVYGYTF. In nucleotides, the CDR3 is TGCAGTGCTGAGTCTGTATATGGCTACACCTTC.

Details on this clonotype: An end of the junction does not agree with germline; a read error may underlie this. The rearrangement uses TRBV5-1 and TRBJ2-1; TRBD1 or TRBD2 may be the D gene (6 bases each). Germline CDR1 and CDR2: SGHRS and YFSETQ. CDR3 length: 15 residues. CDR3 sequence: CASSLRTGGSNEQLF. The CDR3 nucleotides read TGCGCCAGCAGCTTGCGAACCGGGGGCAGCAATGAGCAGTTATTC.

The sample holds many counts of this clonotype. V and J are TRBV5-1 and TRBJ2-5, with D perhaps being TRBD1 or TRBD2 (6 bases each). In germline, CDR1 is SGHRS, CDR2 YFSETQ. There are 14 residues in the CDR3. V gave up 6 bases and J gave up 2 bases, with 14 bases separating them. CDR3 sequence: CASKPIGGQETQYF. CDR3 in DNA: TGCGCCAGCAAACCAATAGGGGGGCAAGAGACCCAGTACTTC.

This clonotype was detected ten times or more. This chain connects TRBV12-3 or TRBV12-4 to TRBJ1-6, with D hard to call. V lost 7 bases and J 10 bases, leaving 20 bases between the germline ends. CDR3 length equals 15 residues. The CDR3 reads CASNLRAKDRSPLHF. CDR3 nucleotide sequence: TGTGCCAGCAATCTCCGGGCCAAGGATAGGTCACCCCTCCACTTT.

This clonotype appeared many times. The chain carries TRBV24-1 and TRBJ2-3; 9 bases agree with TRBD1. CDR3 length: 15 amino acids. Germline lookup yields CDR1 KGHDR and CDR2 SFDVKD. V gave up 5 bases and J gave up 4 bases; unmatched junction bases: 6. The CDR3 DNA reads TGTGCCACCAGTGCTCCGGGACAGGGAGCAGATACGCAGTATTTT. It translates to CATSAPGQGADTQYF.